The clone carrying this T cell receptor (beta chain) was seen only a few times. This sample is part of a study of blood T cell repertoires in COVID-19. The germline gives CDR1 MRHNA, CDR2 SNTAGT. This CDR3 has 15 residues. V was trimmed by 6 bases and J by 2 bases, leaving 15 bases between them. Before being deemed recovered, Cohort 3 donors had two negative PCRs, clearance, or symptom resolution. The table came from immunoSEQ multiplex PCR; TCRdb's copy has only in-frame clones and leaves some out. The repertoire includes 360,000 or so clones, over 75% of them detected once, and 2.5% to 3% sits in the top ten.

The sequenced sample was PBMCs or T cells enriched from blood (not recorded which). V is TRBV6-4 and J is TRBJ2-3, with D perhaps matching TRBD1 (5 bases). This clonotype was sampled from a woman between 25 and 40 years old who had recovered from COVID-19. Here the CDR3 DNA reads TGTGCCAGCAGGGCCGGACACGGCCCCACAGATACGCAGTATTTT. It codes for CASRAGHGPTDTQYF.